This T cell receptor (beta chain) was captured by sequencing in a study of T cells after yellow fever vaccination. V was trimmed by 1 base and J by 0 bases, leaving 5 bases between them. The CDR3 runs to 13 residues. Germline loops: CDR1 SQVTM, CDR2 ANQGSEA. TCRdb reprocessed the 5' RACE reads via MiXCR and lists one record per CDR3 protein. The table shows 250,000 to 300,000 distinct CDR3 sequences, with 10% to 15% occurring only once. The sequence was obtained from a man aged 25-40 years who received the YFV17D yellow fever vaccine. The sample consisted of CD4+ T cells sorted from PBMCs, taken 45 days after the yellow fever booster vaccination. The chain couples TRBV29-1 to TRBJ2-3; unclear D gene. Written as DNA, the CDR3 is TGCAGCGTTGAAGCTACTAGCACAGATACGCAGTATTTT. The encoded protein is CSVEATSTDTQYF.